This T cell receptor beta chain was captured in a study of blood T cell repertoires in COVID-19. The ends were cut back, 4 bases at V and 2 bases at J, with 12 bases in the middle. Germline V gives CDR1 SGHNT, CDR2 YYREEE (reference sequence). This CDR3 region has 15 residues. Here immunoSEQ multiplex PCR was the method, and the copy in TCRdb shows in-frame clones only, minus some. Of approximately 190,000 clones listed, 84% are singletons. Sequencing input: peripheral blood. The TCR originated in a woman between 65 and 79 years old with active or convalescent COVID-19. The rearrangement joins TRBV5-4 to TRBJ2-2; possibly TRBD2 for D (5 bases). The CDR3 DNA follows: TGTGCCAGCAGCCCTGACCTAGCTAACACCGGGGAGCTGTTTTTT. Its protein product is CASSPDLANTGELFF. Supplemented by reference TRBV5-4 and TRBJ2-2, the full variable domain reads ETGVTQSPTHLIKTRGQQVTLRCSSQSGHNTVSWYQQALGQGPQFIFQYYREEENGRGNFPPRFSGLQFPNYSSELNVNALELDDSALYLCASSPDLANTGELFFGEGSRLTVL.